A single TCR beta chain is shown here with its context. As yet, its antigen is unknown. The study ran its PCR with 60 Vbeta and 13 Jbeta primers. Libraries were prepared by immunoSEQ multiplex PCR; TCRdb keeps only in-frame clonotypes and omits some of them. The table has 62,000 or so clones, roughly 86% seen once. This specimen belongs to a study of cytomegalovirus exposure and HLA in healthy donors. V shed 0 bases, J shed 7 bases, and the junction held 6 bases outside the gene matches. From germline, CDR1 is MNHEY and CDR2 SVGAGI. This CDR3 has 15 amino acids. Study-wide results and limits: Reportedly, diagnosis of cytomegalovirus status by the classifier showed high specificity and sensitivity.

Specimen: PBMCs. This receptor was obtained from a man younger than 35 in good health and CMV-seronegative. The chain uses TRBV6-5 and TRBJ2-7; TRBD1 aligns across 10 bases. DNA for the CDR3: TGTGCCAGCAGTTACTCAGGACAGGGGGTGGGAGAGCAGTACTTC. It is translated as CASSYSGQGVGEQYF.